These 23 T cell receptor beta chains originate from one sample sequenced in a study of CD8 T cells in ankylosing spondylitis. From the 5' RACE reads, TCRdb called clonotypes with MiXCR, one entry per CDR3 protein. The profile shows 200,000 or so distinct CDR3 sequences, about 18% of them singletons. What was sequenced was blood, either unsorted or a sorted T cell fraction (not recorded which). These receptor sequences come from a male donor aged 10-29 years with ankylosing spondylitis or in good health (not recorded which).

This clonotype has more than one count but fewer than ten. The CDR3 DNA sequence: TGCAGCGTCGACCCGGTTGGGGGTGGCTACACCTTC. This translates into CSVDPVGGGYTF. The gene calls are TRBV29-1 and TRBJ1-2; tentative D call: TRBD1 (5 bases). Between the trimmed V and J ends, which lost 6 bases and 7 bases, there was a span of 15 bases. The CDR3 is 12 amino acids. Germline V gene lookup returns CDR1 SQVTM and CDR2 ANQGSEA.

This clonotype was detected ten times or more. The rearrangement links TRBV27 to TRBJ1-2; no firm D call. The germline V and J ends were trimmed by 3 bases and 6 bases, with 14 bases remaining between them. Germline-derived CDR1 and CDR2 are MNHEY and SMNVEV (reference sequence). There are 14 residues in the CDR3. The CDR3 is CASSFNGDSNGYTF. The DNA of the CDR3 is TGTGCCAGCAGTTTTAATGGGGATTCCAATGGCTACACCTTC.

This clonotype has just a few counts. The chain carries TRBV14 and TRBJ1-2; D is uncertain. The CDR3 totals 13 residues. Trimming stripped 1 base from V and 7 bases from J, with 10 bases between. The germline gives CDR1 SGHDN, CDR2 FVKESK. CDR3 sequence: CASSQVWEIGYTF. The CDR3 nucleotides are TGTGCCAGCAGCCAAGTTTGGGAGATTGGCTACACCTTC.

This clonotype was recorded at least ten times. V is TRBV12-3 or TRBV12-4 and J is TRBJ2-3, with TRBD1 identical over 11 bases. The V and J ends lost 4 bases and 4 bases, in that order; junction bases with no gene match: 10. The CDR3 has 17 residues. The CDR3 nucleotides are TGTGCCAGCAGTTCATCGGACAGGGGGCTTACGGCAGATACGCAGTATTTT. It is translated as CASSSSDRGLTADTQYF.

This clonotype was counted many times. DNA for the CDR3: TGCAGCGTTGCGGCTCTAGAACGAAAGACCCAGTACTTC. As protein: CSVAALERKTQYF. The rearrangement joins TRBV29-1 to TRBJ2-5; D unresolved. CDR1 is SQVTM, CDR2 ANQGSEA, per germline. V was pared by 4 bases and J by 6 bases, with 15 bases between. The CDR3 runs to 13 residues.

The chain couples TRBV7-9 to TRBJ1-5; D gene unclear. Deletions cut 5 bases from V and 0 bases from J, with 14 bases between. Looked up from germline, CDR1 is SEHNR and CDR2 is FQNEAQ (reference sequence). The CDR3 covers 16 residues. The CDR3 here is CASSATEGDSNQPQHF. DNA of the CDR3: TGTGCCAGCAGCGCGACCGAGGGAGATAGCAATCAGCCCCAGCATTTT.

This clonotype was recorded at least ten times. The chain links TRBV4-1 to TRBJ2-5; tentatively, D is TRBD1 (5 bases). The CDR3 covers 14 residues. The germline V gene encodes CDR1 MGHRA and CDR2 YSYEKL. V was trimmed by 4 bases and J by 5 bases, leaving 14 bases between them. CDR3 protein: CASSRFFQGETQYF. The CDR3 DNA is TGCGCCAGCAGCCGTTTTTTCCAGGGTGAGACCCAGTACTTC.

This clonotype was observed many times. J is TRBJ2-7 and V is TRBV12-3 or TRBV12-4, with 10 nucleotides matching TRBD1. V lost 6 bases and J lost 6; bases outside the gene matches: 5. The CDR3 consists of 13 residues. The CDR3 DNA sequence: TGTGCCAGCAGGGGGACAGGGGTGAGCGAGCAGTACTTC. It is translated as CASRGTGVSEQYF.

The sample holds many counts of this clonotype. This chain's CDR3 is CSARDREKLFF. DNA for the CDR3: TGCAGTGCTCGGGACAGGGAAAAACTGTTTTTT. This chain links TRBV20-1 with TRBJ1-4; TRBD1 matches 8 bases. This CDR3 contains 11 residues. Germline trimming cut 5 bases from V and 8 bases from J; bases unmatched to any gene: 1. CDR1 is DFQATT, CDR2 SNEGSKA, per germline (reference sequence).

In its sample, this clonotype was seen many times. The chain has TRBV20-1 and TRBJ1-2, with D perhaps TRBD1 (5 bases). V was trimmed by 6 bases and J by 5 bases, leaving 13 bases between them. The CDR3 loop spans 12 amino acids. Germline-derived CDR1 and CDR2 are DFQATT and SNEGSKA (reference sequence). CDR3 loop: CSAKLGVYGYTF. The CDR3 bases are TGCAGTGCCAAGTTAGGGGTTTATGGCTACACCTTC.

This clonotype has at least ten counts. This CDR3 reads CATPERSGANVLTF. The CDR3 DNA is TGTGCCACCCCCGAGAGGTCTGGGGCCAACGTCCTGACTTTC. This chain uses TRBV12-3 or TRBV12-4 with TRBJ2-6, with unresolved D. Trimming removed 10 bases from V and 1 base from J, with 11 bases in between. The CDR3 totals 14 residues.

This clonotype has a count of ten or more. The CDR3 DNA sequence: TGTGCCAGCAGGGTAGCGGGAGGGCCAAGAGATACGCAGTATTTT. This gives the protein CASRVAGGPRDTQYF. The chain couples TRBV2 to TRBJ2-3; 11 bases align to TRBD2. Germline CDR1 reads SNHLY; CDR2 reads FYNNEI. The V and J ends lost 6 bases and 5 bases, in that order; junction bases with no gene match: 7. The CDR3 runs to 15 residues. The variable domain in full, completed from reference TRBV2 and TRBJ2-3, reads EPEVTQTPSHQVTQMGQEVILRCVPISNHLYFYWYRQILGQKVEFLVSFYNNEISEKSEIFDDQFSVERPDGSNFTLKIRSTKLEDSAMYFCASRVAGGPRDTQYFGPGTRLTVL.

This clonotype was counted many times. The chain combines TRBV24-1 with TRBJ2-1; TRBD2 agrees at 10 bases. Germline CDR1 KGHDR, CDR2 SFDVKD. The CDR3 length is 14 residues. After removal of 7 bases from V and 7 bases from J, the junction contained 6 bases not matched to a gene. The CDR3 nucleotides read TGTGCCACCAGCCCGGGACTAGCGAATAATGAGCAGTTCTTC. Its translation is CATSPGLANNEQFF.

This clonotype was detected many times. The rearrangement links TRBV30 to TRBJ2-2; D gene ambiguous. Germline lookup yields CDR1 GTSNPN and CDR2 SVGIG (reference sequence). The CDR3 loop spans 15 amino acids. V dropped 0 bases and J dropped 2 bases, with 10 bases sitting between them. CDR3 sequence: CAWSVTTYNTGELFF. Written as DNA, the CDR3 is TGTGCCTGGAGTGTAACTACTTATAACACCGGGGAGCTGTTTTTT.

This clonotype was detected many times. The chain employs TRBV5-5 and TRBJ2-3; 8 bases line up with TRBD2. Trimming at V came to 7 bases and at J to 0 bases, leaving 4 bases not matched to a gene. Germline lookup yields CDR1 SGHKS and CDR2 YYEKEE (reference sequence). CDR3 length: 14 amino acids. This CDR3 is CASYSGISTDTQYF. CDR3 bases: TGTGCCAGCTATAGCGGGATTAGCACAGATACGCAGTATTTT.

A few counts support this clonotype. V usage is TRBV6-2 or TRBV6-3 and J usage is TRBJ2-2; D uncertain. The CDR3 covers 13 residues. In germline, CDR1 is MNHEY, CDR2 SVGEGT. Trimming removed 2 bases at V and 7 bases at J, with 8 bases between. In nucleotides, the CDR3 is TGTGCCAGCAGTTACAAAGGCTTCGGGGAGCTGTTTTTT. Residues: CASSYKGFGELFF.

In this sample, this clonotype turned up many times. This chain links TRBV7-9 with TRBJ2-4; D call uncertain. The germline V gene has CDR1 SEHNR and CDR2 FQNEAQ (reference sequence). The CDR3 length is 13 residues. Trimming took off 6 bases at V and 1 base at J, with 7 bases between the two ends. For the CDR3, the DNA is TGTGCCAGCAGTCTCGGGGCCAAAAACATTCAGTACTTC. Translation: CASSLGAKNIQYF. The full variable domain, rest sourced from reference TRBV7-9 and TRBJ2-4, is DTGVSQNPRHKITKRGQNVTFRCDPISEHNRLYWYRQTLGQGPEFLTYFQNEAQLEKSRLLSDRFSAERPKGSFSTLEIQRTEQGDSAMYLCASSLGAKNIQYFGAGTRLSVL.

This clonotype was seen ten or more times. The V and J genes are TRBV7-9 and TRBJ1-1; possibly TRBD1 for D (5 bases). The germline CDR1 and CDR2 sequences are SEHNR and FQNEAQ (reference sequence). The CDR3 runs 13 residues. Between the trimmed V and J ends, which lost 6 bases and 4 bases, there was a span of 12 bases. The CDR3 DNA reads TGTGCCAGCAGAACCGGGGGGACCACTGAAGCTTTCTTT. Translation gives CASRTGGTTEAFF.

This chain links TRBV19 with TRBJ2-1; a weak D match, TRBD2 (6 bases). This CDR3 spans 14 amino acids. Trimming took 2 bases from V and 3 from J, leaving 8 bases between them. Per the germline V gene, CDR1 is LNHDA and CDR2 is SQIVND (reference sequence). CDR3 coding DNA: TGTGCCAGTAGTATATGGAGGGACTACAATGAGCAGTTCTTC. As protein: CASSIWRDYNEQFF.

This clonotype came up many times. V and J are TRBV29-1 and TRBJ1-1; perhaps TRBD1 as D (5 bases). Germline V CDR1 and CDR2: SQVTM, ANQGSEA. V was trimmed by 7 bases and J by 1 base, leaving 16 bases between them. The CDR3 has 14 residues. This CDR3 reads CSAKGLNKNTEAFF. As DNA, the CDR3 is TGCAGCGCCAAGGGGCTCAACAAGAACACTGAAGCTTTCTTT.

At least ten counts were recorded for this clonotype. The rearrangement uses TRBV6-2 or TRBV6-3 and TRBJ2-3; 10 nucleotides agree with TRBD2. Trimming cost V 2 bases and J 3 bases; bases outside gene matches: 11. Germline loops: CDR1 MNHEY, CDR2 SVGEGT. CDR3 length: 18 amino acids. The CDR3 nucleotides are TGTGCCAGCAGTTACAATCGTAGGCTAGCGGGAGTGACAGATACGCAGTATTTT. Translated: CASSYNRRLAGVTDTQYF.

The V gene is TRBV9, the J gene TRBJ2-3, with 7 bases that match TRBD1. CDR3 length: 16 amino acids. The germline gives CDR1 SGDLS, CDR2 YYNGEE. Losses at the gene ends were 1 base for V and 4 bases for J; bases not matched to a gene: 9. CDR3 amino acids: CASSVSGQTHADTQYF. The CDR3 coding sequence is TGTGCCAGCAGCGTATCGGGACAGACACACGCAGATACGCAGTATTTT.

This clonotype was observed at least ten times. The chain is built from TRBV6-5 and TRBJ2-7; D call uncertain. The germline V and J ends were trimmed by 2 bases and 2 bases, with 10 bases remaining between them. The CDR3 extends over 14 amino acids. Germline V CDR1 and CDR2: MNHEY, SVGAGI. In DNA form, the CDR3 reads TGTGCCAGCAGTTACGGCCGAACCCCCTACGAGCAGTACGTC. It yields the protein CASSYGRTPYEQYV.